A single count supports the clone carrying this T cell receptor beta chain. No antigen is known for it. The sample originates from a study of T cell clones after liver transplantation. Produced via immunoSEQ multiplex PCR; TCRdb's table is partial and in-frame only. Among roughly 120,000 clones listed, 90% were seen once. Whole-study results and caveats: Graft donor-reactive T cells possibly entered the graft instead of undergoing deletion. The donor-reactive repertoire was only partly measurable in two subjects, lacking donor cells.

The CDR3 totals 14 residues. In germline, CDR1 is MDHEN, CDR2 SYDVKM. V was trimmed by 2 bases and J by 3 bases, leaving 10 bases between them. The source is a human patient who received a liver transplant. Some T cells may be graft donor cells. Sequencing was performed on CD4+ T cells from blood, taken 12 months after liver transplant. The J gene is TRBJ1-2, the V gene TRBV28; D is undetermined. Written as DNA, the CDR3 is TGTGCCAGCAGTTTAGCAAGGCGAGACTATGGCTACACCTTC. This codes for CASSLARRDYGYTF.